This T cell receptor beta chain was sequenced for a study of prognosis after radiotherapy for stage I lung cancer. For the study at large: Patients were enrolled between April 2018 and early 2019 (all with stage I non-small cell lung cancer). Study-wide results and caveats: Differing TRBV and TRBJ gene usage was reportedly seen between patients with and without metastases.

Multiplex PCR, run in two rounds, amplified TCR beta CDR3 from genomic DNA. Gene-specific TRBV and TRBJ primers were used in PCR round one. In the second PCR round, amplification relied on universal primers. A single record per CDR3 protein comes from TCRdb applying MiXCR to the multiplex PCR reads. The sample lists about 24,000 distinct CDR3 sequences; under 40% were seen once. This clonotype was picked up many times. Its antigen is unidentified. For each of two time points, a roughly 6-milliliter draw of peripheral blood was taken. This TCR derives from a donor at least 50 years old with non-small cell lung cancer. Source: PBMCs, taken before or after stereotactic body radiation therapy (not recorded which).

DNA of the CDR3: TGTGCCAGCTCATACACCGGGGGGAACACTGAAGCTTTCTTT. Its translation: CASSYTGGNTEAFF. V and J are TRBV18 and TRBJ1-1; TRBD1 is a possible D gene (5 bases). This CDR3 spans 14 amino acids. Trimming removed 5 bases at V and 1 base at J, with 11 bases between. The V gene's germline CDR1 is KGHSH and CDR2 LQKENI.